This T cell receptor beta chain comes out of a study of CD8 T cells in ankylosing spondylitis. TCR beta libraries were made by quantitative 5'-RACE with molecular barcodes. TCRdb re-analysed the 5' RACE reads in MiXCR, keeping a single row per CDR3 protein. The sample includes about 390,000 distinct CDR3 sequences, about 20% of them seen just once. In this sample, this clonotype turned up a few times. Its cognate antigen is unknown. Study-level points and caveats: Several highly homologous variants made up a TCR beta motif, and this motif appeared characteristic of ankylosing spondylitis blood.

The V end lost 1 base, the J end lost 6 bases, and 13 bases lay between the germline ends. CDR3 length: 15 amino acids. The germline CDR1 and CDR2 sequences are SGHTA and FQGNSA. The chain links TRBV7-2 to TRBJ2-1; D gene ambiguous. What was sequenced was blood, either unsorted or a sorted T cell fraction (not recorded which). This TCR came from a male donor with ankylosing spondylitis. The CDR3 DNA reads TGTGCCAGCAGCTTAGACTACCCCTCTACCAATGAGCAGTTCTTC. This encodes CASSLDYPSTNEQFF.